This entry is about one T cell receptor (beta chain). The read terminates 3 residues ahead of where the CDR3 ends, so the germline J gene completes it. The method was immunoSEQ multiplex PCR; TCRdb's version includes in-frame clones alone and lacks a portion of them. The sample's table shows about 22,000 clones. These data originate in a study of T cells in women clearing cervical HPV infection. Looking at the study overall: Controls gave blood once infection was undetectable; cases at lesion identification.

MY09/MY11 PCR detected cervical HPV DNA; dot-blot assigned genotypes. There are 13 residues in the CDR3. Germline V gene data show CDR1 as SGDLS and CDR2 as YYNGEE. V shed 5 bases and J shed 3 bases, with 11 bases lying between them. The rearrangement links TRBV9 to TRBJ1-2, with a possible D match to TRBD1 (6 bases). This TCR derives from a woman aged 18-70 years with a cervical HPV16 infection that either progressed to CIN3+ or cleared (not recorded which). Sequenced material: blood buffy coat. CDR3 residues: CASSPRTDYGYTF. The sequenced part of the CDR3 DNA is TGTGCCAGCAGTCCTAGGACAGACTATGGC.